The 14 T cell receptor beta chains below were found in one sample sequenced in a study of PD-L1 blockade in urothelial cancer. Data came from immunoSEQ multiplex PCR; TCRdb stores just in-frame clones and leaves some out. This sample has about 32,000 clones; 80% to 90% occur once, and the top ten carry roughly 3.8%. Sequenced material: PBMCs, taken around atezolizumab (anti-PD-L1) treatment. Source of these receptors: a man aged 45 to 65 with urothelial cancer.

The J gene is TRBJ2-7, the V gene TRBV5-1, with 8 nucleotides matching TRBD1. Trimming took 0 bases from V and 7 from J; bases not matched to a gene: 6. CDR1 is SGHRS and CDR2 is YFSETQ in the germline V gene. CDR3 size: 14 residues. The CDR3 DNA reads TGCGCCAGCAGCTTGGTCTCAGGGGGCGGAGAGCAGTACTTC. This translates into CASSLVSGGGEQYF.

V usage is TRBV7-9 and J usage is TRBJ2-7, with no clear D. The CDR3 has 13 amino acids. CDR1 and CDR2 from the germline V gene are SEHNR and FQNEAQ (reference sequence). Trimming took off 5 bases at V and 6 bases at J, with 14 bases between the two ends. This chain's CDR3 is CASSPPSVREQYF. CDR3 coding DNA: TGTGCCAGCAGCCCCCCGTCGGTACGCGAGCAGTACTTC.

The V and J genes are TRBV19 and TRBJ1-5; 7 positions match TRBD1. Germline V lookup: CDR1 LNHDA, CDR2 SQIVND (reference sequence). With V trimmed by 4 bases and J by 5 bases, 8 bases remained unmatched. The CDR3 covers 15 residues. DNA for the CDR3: TGTGCCAGTAGTACCTTCGACAGGGACCATCAGCCCCAGCATTTT. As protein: CASSTFDRDHQPQHF.

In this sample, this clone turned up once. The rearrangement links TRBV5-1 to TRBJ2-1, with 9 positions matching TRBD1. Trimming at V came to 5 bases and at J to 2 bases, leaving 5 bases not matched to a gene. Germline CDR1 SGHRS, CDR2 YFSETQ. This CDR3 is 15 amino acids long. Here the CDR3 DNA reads TGCGCCAGCAGTCGGACAGGGGTTACCTACAATGAGCAGTTCTTC. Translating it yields CASSRTGVTYNEQFF. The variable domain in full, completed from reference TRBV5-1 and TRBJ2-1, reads KAGVTQTPRYLIKTRGQQVTLSCSPISGHRSVSWYQQTPGQGLQFLFEYFSETQRNKGNFPGRFSGRQFSNSRSEMNVSTLELGDSALYLCASSRTGVTYNEQFFGPGTRLTVL.

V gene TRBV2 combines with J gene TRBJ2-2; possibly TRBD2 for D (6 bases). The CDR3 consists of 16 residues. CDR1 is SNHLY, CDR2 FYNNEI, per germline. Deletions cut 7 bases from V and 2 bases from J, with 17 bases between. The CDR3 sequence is CASTKGTSPNTGELFF. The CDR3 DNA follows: TGTGCCAGCACCAAAGGGACTTCTCCTAACACCGGGGAGCTGTTTTTT.

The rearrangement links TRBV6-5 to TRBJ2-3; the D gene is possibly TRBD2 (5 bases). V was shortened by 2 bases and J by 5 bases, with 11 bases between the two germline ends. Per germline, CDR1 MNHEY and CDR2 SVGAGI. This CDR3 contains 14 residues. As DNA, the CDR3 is TGTGCCAGCAGTTACGGACGACTAAAAGATACGCAGTATTTT. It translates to CASSYGRLKDTQYF.

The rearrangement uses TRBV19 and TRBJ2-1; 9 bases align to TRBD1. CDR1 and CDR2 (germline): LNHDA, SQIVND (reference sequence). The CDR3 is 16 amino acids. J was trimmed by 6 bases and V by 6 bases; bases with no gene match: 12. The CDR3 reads CASRAPGTGISNEQFF. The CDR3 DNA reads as TGTGCCAGTAGGGCTCCGGGGACAGGGATATCCAATGAGCAGTTCTTC.

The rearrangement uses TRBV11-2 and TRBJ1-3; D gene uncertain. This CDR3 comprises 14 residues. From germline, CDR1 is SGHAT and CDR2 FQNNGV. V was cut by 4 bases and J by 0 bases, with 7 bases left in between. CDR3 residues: CASSSISSGNTIYF. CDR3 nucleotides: TGTGCCAGCAGCTCTATAAGCTCTGGAAACACCATATATTTT. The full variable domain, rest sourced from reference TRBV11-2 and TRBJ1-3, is EAGVAQSPRYKIIEKRQSVAFWCNPISGHATLYWYQQILGQGPKLLIQFQNNGVVDDSQLPKDRFSAERLKGVDSTLKIQPAKLEDSAVYLCASSSISSGNTIYFGEGSWLTVV.

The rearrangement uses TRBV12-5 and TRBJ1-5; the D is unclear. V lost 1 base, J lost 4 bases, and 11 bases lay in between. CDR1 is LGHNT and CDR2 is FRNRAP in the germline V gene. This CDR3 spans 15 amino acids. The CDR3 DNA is TGTGCTAGTGGTTTGGAGGAGGCAATAAATCAGCCCCAGCATTTT. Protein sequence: CASGLEEAINQPQHF.

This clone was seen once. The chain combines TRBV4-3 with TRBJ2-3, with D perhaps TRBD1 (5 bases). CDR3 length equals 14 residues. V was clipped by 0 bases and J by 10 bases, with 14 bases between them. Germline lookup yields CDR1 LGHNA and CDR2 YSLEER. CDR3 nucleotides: TGCGCCAGCAGCCAAGATGTTGGGGCAAGGTCGCAGTATTTT. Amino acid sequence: CASSQDVGARSQYF.

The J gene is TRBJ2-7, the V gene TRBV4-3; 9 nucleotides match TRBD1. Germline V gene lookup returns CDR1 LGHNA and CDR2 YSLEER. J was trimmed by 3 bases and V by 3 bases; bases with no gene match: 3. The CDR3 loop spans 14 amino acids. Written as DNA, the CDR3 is TGCGCCAGCAGCCAGAACAGGGGGCACTACGAGCAGTACTTC. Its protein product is CASSQNRGHYEQYF.

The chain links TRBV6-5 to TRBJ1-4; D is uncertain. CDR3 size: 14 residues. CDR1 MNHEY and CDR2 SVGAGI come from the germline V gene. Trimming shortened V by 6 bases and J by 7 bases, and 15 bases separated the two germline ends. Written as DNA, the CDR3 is TGTGCCAGCAGCCTTGGATCACGAGGTGAAAAACTGTTTTTT. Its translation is CASSLGSRGEKLFF.

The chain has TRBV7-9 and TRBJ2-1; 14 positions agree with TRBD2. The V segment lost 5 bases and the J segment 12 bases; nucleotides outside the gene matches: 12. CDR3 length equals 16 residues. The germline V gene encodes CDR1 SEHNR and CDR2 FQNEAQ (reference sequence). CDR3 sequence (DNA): TGTGCCAGCAGCCCTGGGACTAGCGGGAGCCGGGGGGGGCAGTTCTTC. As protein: CASSPGTSGSRGGQFF.

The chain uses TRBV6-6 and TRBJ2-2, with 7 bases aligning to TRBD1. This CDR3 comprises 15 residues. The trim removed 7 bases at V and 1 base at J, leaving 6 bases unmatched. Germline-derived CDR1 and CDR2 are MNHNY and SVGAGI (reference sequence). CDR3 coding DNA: TGTGCCAGCACCCGGGACAGACAGAACACCGGGGAGCTGTTTTTT. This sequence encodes CASTRDRQNTGELFF.